Shown below are 6 T cell receptor beta chains from a single sample sequenced in a study of Tregs in tolerant kidney transplant recipients (dated by TCRdb to the late 2010s). The library was built by means of the immunoSEQ multiplex PCR assay. TCRdb stores this immuneACCESS table with in-frame sequences only. Part of the clones is absent; in the studies checked, under half of the shortfall reflects unresolved V genes, and no reason is known for the rest. The table for this sample lists about 2,600 clones. Clones ranked in the top ten supply roughly 5% of the sample. What these receptors recognize is not known. The time point label of this sample denotes: blood sample drawn before combined kidney and bone marrow transplant. In bulk CFSE mixed lymphocyte reactions, CFSE-labeled recipient PBMCs were cocultured with irradiated donor PBMCs for 6 days, then stained for CD3/CD4/CD8 and FACS-sorted. The source was CD8+ T cells from blood cultured with allogeneic cells, collected before the transplant. The receptor source for this set is a human patient who received a combined kidney and bone marrow transplant.

The CDR3 loop is CAWSDRTIMLAGEWSHEQYF. The sequenced CDR3 bases are TGTGCCTGGAGTGACCGAACGATTATGCTAGCGGGAGAATGGTCCCACGAG. The chain recombines TRBV30 with TRBJ2-7, with 10 positions matching TRBD2. Coverage ceases 3 residues before the CDR3 finishes, and the germline J gene fills in the end. V gave up 1 base and J gave up 5 bases; unmatched junction bases: 23. The CDR3 has 20 amino acids. Germline lookup yields CDR1 GTSNPN and CDR2 SVGIG (reference sequence).

This clone is medium-sized by frequency. The CDR3 end lies 3 residues beyond the end of the read and is filled in from the germline J gene. The chain is built from TRBV20-1 and TRBJ1-2; no firm D call. The CDR3 is 13 residues long. Germline-derived CDR1 and CDR2 are DFQATT and SNEGSKA (reference sequence). V lost 6 bases and J lost 7, with 18 bases in between. CDR3 region: CSATDVGVLGYTF. CDR3 DNA (partial): TGCAGTGCAACAGACGTCGGGGTGCTTGGC.

This clone is labeled medium-sized based on frequency. Read data end 3 residues before the CDR3 end; the end is taken from the germline J gene. The chain couples TRBV2 to TRBJ1-4; the D gene is possibly TRBD1 (6 bases). The germline V gene has CDR1 SNHLY and CDR2 FYNNEI. With 6 bases removed from V and 1 base from J, the gap between germline ends came to 15 bases. The CDR3 totals 16 residues. CDR3 bases read: TGTGCCAGCAGGAAACTCCAAGGGGGAACTAATGAAAAA. Protein: CASRKLQGGTNEK. Given in full, the CDR3 is CASRKLQGGTNEKLFF.

With respect to this clone: The read ends 3 residues early relative to the CDR3; the germline J gene fills the gap. The chain joins TRBV20-1 to TRBJ2-1; 10 bases are a match to TRBD2. Germline assignment: CDR1 DFQATT and CDR2 SNEGSKA (reference sequence). The CDR3 covers 17 residues. The V gene end was trimmed by 5 bases and the J gene end by 6 bases; junction bases not matched to a gene: 16. The CDR3: CSAHPQREGGGANEQFF. The sequenced CDR3 bases are TGCAGTGCTCATCCCCAGCGGGAGGGTGGGGGGGCCAATGAG.

A note on this clone: From the germline J gene comes the end of the CDR3, since the read stops 3 residues before it. The chain carries TRBV7-9 and TRBJ2-7; D possibly corresponds to TRBD2 (5 bases). The germline V gene has CDR1 SEHNR and CDR2 FQNEAQ (reference sequence). V dropped 2 bases and J dropped 3 bases, with 8 bases sitting between them. The CDR3 is 13 amino acids. The CDR3: CASSLYAGYEQYF. The part of the CDR3 DNA that was read is TGTGCCAGCAGCTTATATGCGGGCTACGAG.

Worth noting for this clone: The read halts 3 residues ahead of the CDR3 end, with the missing end drawn from the germline J gene. The chain is built from TRBV14 and TRBJ1-1; tentative D call: TRBD1 (6 bases). The length of the CDR3 is 17 residues. Germline CDR1 SGHDN, CDR2 FVKESK. Trimming took 1 base from V and 3 from J, leaving 18 bases between them. CDR3 in amino acids: CASSQALGAGWYTEAFF. The CDR3 bases that were read are TGTGCCAGCAGCCAAGCTCTGGGGGCCGGGTGGTACACTGAA.